A selection of T cell receptor beta chains follows, all from one sample in a study of regulatory T cells in long-lasting Graves disease. A single record per CDR3 protein comes from TCRdb applying MiXCR to the multiplex PCR reads. The repertoire holds hundreds of thousands of distinct CDR3 sequences, with less than 25% as singletons. The sample consisted of peripheral blood mononuclear cells (PBMCs), taken when the disease was refractory, from a patient treated with antithyroid drugs. These receptors all stem from a female donor with Graves disease. The CDR3 runs from the conserved cysteine through the conserved F or W. The order of the fields is clone size, J gene, V gene, D gene, CDR3 protein, CDR3 DNA. D genes are given only for firm matches. Only part of the rows carry a size: once, few, many, or a class if the clone is expanded.

clone_size: .; j_call: TRBJ1-6; v_call: TRBV27; d_call: .; cdr3_aa: CASSPHLATGNNNSPLHF; cdr3_nt: TGTGCCAGCAGTCCTCACCTAGCCACAGGGAACAATAATTCACCCCTCCACTTT
clone_size: .; j_call: TRBJ2-5; v_call: TRBV5-6; d_call: .; cdr3_aa: CASSLEVRGGSQETQYF; cdr3_nt: TGTGCCAGCAGCTTAGAAGTGAGGGGGGGGAGTCAAGAGACCCAGTACTTC
clone_size: .; j_call: TRBJ2-2; v_call: TRBV11-2; d_call: .; cdr3_aa: CASSLVAPGVDGELFF; cdr3_nt: TGTGCCAGCAGCTTAGTGGCGCCAGGGGTAGACGGGGAGCTGTTTTTT
clone_size: .; j_call: TRBJ2-7; v_call: TRBV5-1; d_call: .; cdr3_aa: CASRTEGSEQYF; cdr3_nt: TGCGCCAGCAGGACTGAAGGTTCCGAGCAGTACTTC
clone_size: .; j_call: TRBJ2-1; v_call: TRBV6-1; d_call: .; cdr3_aa: CASGPEVHPNEQFF; cdr3_nt: TGTGCCAGCGGCCCCGAGGTTCATCCCAATGAGCAGTTCTTC
clone_size: .; j_call: TRBJ2-3; v_call: TRBV5-1; d_call: .; cdr3_aa: CASSLGTEISEDTQYF; cdr3_nt: TGCGCCAGCAGCTTGGGGACAGAGATCTCGGAAGATACGCAGTATTTT
clone_size: many; j_call: TRBJ2-7; v_call: TRBV28; d_call: .; cdr3_aa: CASSFDRTYEQYF; cdr3_nt: TGTGCCAGCAGTTTTGACAGAACTTACGAGCAGTACTTC
clone_size: .; j_call: TRBJ2-3; v_call: TRBV28; d_call: .; cdr3_aa: CASSLSKPSGTDTQYF; cdr3_nt: TGTGCCAGCAGTTTATCCAAACCGTCGGGCACAGATACGCAGTATTTT
clone_size: .; j_call: TRBJ2-7; v_call: TRBV30; d_call: .; cdr3_aa: CAWNRIAPPAYEQYF; cdr3_nt: TGTGCCTGGAATCGTATAGCGCCACCCGCCTACGAGCAGTACTTC
clone_size: .; j_call: TRBJ1-2; v_call: TRBV29-1; d_call: .; cdr3_aa: CSVEGVNYGYTF; cdr3_nt: TGCAGCGTGGAGGGGGTTAACTATGGCTACACCTTC
clone_size: once; j_call: TRBJ2-5; v_call: TRBV10-2; d_call: .; cdr3_aa: CASSETRTAGTQYF; cdr3_nt: TGCGCCAGCAGTGAGACGCGGACGGCGGGGACCCAGTACTTC
clone_size: few; j_call: TRBJ2-5; v_call: TRBV5-1; d_call: .; cdr3_aa: CASSPLRSQETQYF; cdr3_nt: TGCGCCAGCAGCCCCCTTCGTAGCCAAGAGACCCAGTACTTC
clone_size: many; j_call: TRBJ2-7; v_call: TRBV29-1; d_call: .; cdr3_aa: CSVEGALGEYF; cdr3_nt: TGCAGCGTTGAAGGGGCCCTCGGCGAGTACTTC
clone_size: many; j_call: TRBJ2-5; v_call: TRBV2; d_call: .; cdr3_aa: CASSETVWAQYF; cdr3_nt: TGTGCCAGCAGCGAAACTGTATGGGCCCAGTACTTC
clone_size: .; j_call: TRBJ2-7; v_call: TRBV25-1; d_call: .; cdr3_aa: CASSHGEYEQYF; cdr3_nt: TGTGCCAGCAGTCACGGAGAGTACGAGCAGTACTTC
clone_size: .; j_call: TRBJ2-2; v_call: TRBV10-3; d_call: TRBD2; cdr3_aa: CAISDLAANTGELFF; cdr3_nt: TGTGCCATCAGTGATCTAGCGGCGAACACCGGGGAGCTGTTTTTT
clone_size: .; j_call: TRBJ2-1; v_call: TRBV6-1; d_call: TRBD2; cdr3_aa: CASTPAAGRAGDNEQFF; cdr3_nt: TGTGCCAGCACTCCAGCTGCGGGGAGGGCCGGGGACAATGAGCAGTTCTTC
clone_size: many; j_call: TRBJ2-2; v_call: TRBV6-5; d_call: .; cdr3_aa: CASSYGPGTGELFF; cdr3_nt: TGTGCCAGCAGTTATGGTCCTGGGACCGGGGAGCTGTTTTTT
clone_size: .; j_call: TRBJ2-3; v_call: TRBV19; d_call: .; cdr3_aa: CASRRDSADTQYF; cdr3_nt: TGTGCCAGTAGAAGAGACAGTGCAGATACGCAGTATTTT
clone_size: .; j_call: TRBJ1-1; v_call: TRBV20-1; d_call: .; cdr3_aa: CSASNVLYTEAFF; cdr3_nt: TGCAGTGCTAGTAACGTCCTTTACACTGAAGCTTTCTTT
clone_size: .; j_call: TRBJ2-7; v_call: TRBV11-1; d_call: .; cdr3_aa: CASSLSGRSYGQYF; cdr3_nt: TGTGCCAGCAGCTTATCAGGGCGATCATACGGGCAGTACTTC
clone_size: many; j_call: TRBJ2-7; v_call: TRBV2; d_call: TRBD1; cdr3_aa: CASRFDRGGYEQYF; cdr3_nt: TGTGCCAGCAGATTTGACAGGGGGGGCTACGAGCAGTACTTC
clone_size: few; j_call: TRBJ2-1; v_call: TRBV28; d_call: .; cdr3_aa: CASSFSDPYNEQFF; cdr3_nt: TGTGCCAGCAGTTTTTCAGATCCCTACAATGAGCAGTTCTTC
clone_size: .; j_call: TRBJ2-7; v_call: TRBV29-1; d_call: .; cdr3_aa: CSVEGSAYEQYF; cdr3_nt: TGCAGCGTTGAAGGTAGTGCCTACGAGCAGTACTTC
clone_size: .; j_call: TRBJ2-5; v_call: TRBV6-5; d_call: .; cdr3_aa: CASSYYRLQETQYF; cdr3_nt: TGTGCCAGCAGTTACTATCGCCTCCAAGAGACCCAGTACTTC
clone_size: many; j_call: TRBJ2-7; v_call: TRBV7-8; d_call: TRBD2; cdr3_aa: CASSFTSSGSYEQYF; cdr3_nt: TGTGCCAGCAGCTTCACATCTAGCGGAAGTTACGAGCAGTACTTC
clone_size: few; j_call: TRBJ1-1; v_call: TRBV7-9; d_call: TRBD1; cdr3_aa: CASSLIAGQQEEAFF; cdr3_nt: TGTGCCAGCAGCTTAATAGCGGGACAGCAAGAAGAAGCTTTCTTT
clone_size: few; j_call: TRBJ2-2; v_call: TRBV3-1; d_call: TRBD1; cdr3_aa: CASSQVDRLSSGELFF; cdr3_nt: TGTGCCAGCAGCCAAGTGGACAGGCTATCGTCCGGGGAGCTGTTTTTT
clone_size: many; j_call: TRBJ2-7; v_call: TRBV11-2; d_call: .; cdr3_aa: CASSPHNKGEQYF; cdr3_nt: TGTGCCAGCAGCCCCCACAACAAGGGAGAGCAGTACTTC
clone_size: .; j_call: TRBJ2-7; v_call: TRBV20-1; d_call: TRBD2; cdr3_aa: CSVITLAETGYEQYF; cdr3_nt: TGCAGTGTAATTACTCTAGCGGAGACTGGCTACGAGCAGTACTTC
clone_size: many; j_call: TRBJ2-7; v_call: TRBV28; d_call: .; cdr3_aa: CASRLRGSFYEQYF; cdr3_nt: TGTGCCAGCAGGCTGCGGGGATCCTTCTACGAGCAGTACTTC
clone_size: many; j_call: TRBJ1-2; v_call: TRBV28; d_call: .; cdr3_aa: CASRKQGGSNYGYTF; cdr3_nt: TGTGCCAGCAGAAAACAAGGGGGTTCTAACTATGGCTACACCTTC
clone_size: .; j_call: TRBJ1-5; v_call: TRBV6-2/TRBV6-3; d_call: TRBD1; cdr3_aa: CASSYSGTGNQPQHF; cdr3_nt: TGTGCCAGCAGTTACTCCGGGACAGGGAATCAGCCCCAGCATTTT
clone_size: .; j_call: TRBJ1-1; v_call: TRBV6-1; d_call: .; cdr3_aa: CASSRRVRDALNTEAFF; cdr3_nt: TGTGCCAGCAGCCGCCGTGTCCGGGACGCCTTGAACACTGAAGCTTTCTTT
clone_size: .; j_call: TRBJ2-5; v_call: TRBV19; d_call: TRBD2; cdr3_aa: CASSFVAGGPGTQYF; cdr3_nt: TGTGCCAGTAGTTTCGTAGCGGGAGGGCCGGGGACCCAGTACTTC
clone_size: many; j_call: TRBJ2-2; v_call: TRBV2; d_call: .; cdr3_aa: CASTLNTGELFF; cdr3_nt: TGTGCCAGCACCCTGAACACCGGGGAGCTGTTTTTT
clone_size: .; j_call: TRBJ2-6; v_call: TRBV6-8; d_call: TRBD1; cdr3_aa: CAISGTGVLQGANVLTF; cdr3_nt: TGTGCCATATCCGGGACAGGGGTTTTGCAGGGGGCCAACGTCCTGACTTTC
clone_size: many; j_call: TRBJ1-2; v_call: TRBV7-9; d_call: TRBD1; cdr3_aa: CASSYLDRAYGYTF; cdr3_nt: TGTGCCAGCAGCTACCTAGACAGGGCCTATGGCTACACCTTC
clone_size: few; j_call: TRBJ1-5; v_call: TRBV3-1; d_call: .; cdr3_aa: CASSPSTRESQPQHF; cdr3_nt: TGTGCCAGCAGCCCTTCGACAAGGGAGTCACAGCCCCAGCATTTT
clone_size: once; j_call: TRBJ2-7; v_call: TRBV6-2/TRBV6-3; d_call: .; cdr3_aa: CASRTSLISYEQYF; cdr3_nt: TGTGCCAGCCGGACTTCTCTCATCTCCTACGAGCAGTACTTC